The present entry profiles one T cell receptor (beta chain) with its context. Its specific antigen is unknown. Within one base of it there is no much larger clone, and no base qualities were kept. Spanning cysteine to phenylalanine, the CDR3 consists of 14 amino acids. Of all the DNA, just the CDR3 is kept, 42 bases in frame from base 1. Via the germline V gene, CDR1 is SGHRS and CDR2 YFSETQ. Trimming takes 4 bases off V and 5 bases off J; junction bases not matched to a gene: 5. The source of the sample is a study of cytomegalovirus exposure and HLA in healthy donors (dated 2017 in TCRdb). For context, the study as a whole: According to a later analysis, one platform produced both the 110 or so validation repertoires and the 666 repertoires of the first cohort. The aim of the study was to test whether cataloging public T cell receptors could identify signatures of past pathogen exposure. A separate validation cohort of 100 to 150 different subjects was used in addition to the 666-subject first cohort. To predict cytomegalovirus infection status, the study combined high-throughput TCR immunosequencing, statistical association of individual TCRs with disease status, and machine learning. Study-level results and caveats: Of the cluster scores, about 94% were above 0 in a later analysis, which found that TCRs clustered in the first cohort also tended to co-occur in the 90 to 150 validation repertoires. According to the authors, the approach could potentially be generalized to other disease states and immunological phenotypes. While some public TCRs were present in many individuals, most TCR sequences turned up only very rarely across donors. The study listed approximately 150 TCR beta chains as associated with cytomegalovirus. A later analysis had no HLA typing for the validation cohort, so co-occurrence there was scored across all 120 or so repertoires. In vitro tests confirmed that a few of the cytomegalovirus-associated TCR beta chains recognize cytomegalovirus antigens. Cytomegalovirus status was reported to be diagnosed by the classifier with high specificity and sensitivity in both the original and validation cohorts.

Libraries came from the immunoSEQ multiplex PCR assay. The original methods were these. A statistical classification framework was built for diagnosing cytomegalovirus status from the catalog of TCR beta chain sequences. The immuneACCESS repertoire file appears here via TCRdb, limited to in-frame rearrangements. These files lack a portion of the clones; in checked studies, under half of the deficit traces to unresolved V genes, and the cause of the others is not known. V, J and clone size were drawn from that table, and D and trimming were deduced from the DNA. The sample records about 180,000 clones, approximately 81% of which are singletons. The ten largest clones represent roughly 15% of the sample. The donors belonged to the validation cohort of roughly 120 subjects, which was separate from the approximately 660-subject first cohort.

Sequenced sample: PBMCs. This TCR was sampled from a man younger than 35 in good health and CMV-seropositive. The chain links TRBV5-1 with TRBJ1-1; TRBD1 agrees with 10 junctional bases. CDR3 region: CASSVTGGATEAFF. DNA sequence: TGCGCCAGCAGCGTGACAGGGGGCGCAACTGAAGCTTTCTTT.